The rows below give T cell receptor beta chains drawn from one sample of a study of control samples from healthy donors and cancer patients. Some clones are missing from TCRdb's copy, which holds only in-frame ones; the method was immunoSEQ multiplex PCR. The sample carries about 120,000 clones, approximately 90% recorded once. The specimen sequenced was PBMCs. These receptors all come from a woman aged 50 to 65 with colorectal cancer. Both conserved end residues are part of each CDR3. The D gene is left open where the match is weak. Size is omitted from some rows. Given values are once, few, many or a class for expanded clones.

CDR3aa | CDR3nt | abundance | j_gene | len | d_gene | v_gene
CASSRRGGLNIQYF | TGTGCCAGCTCCCGGCGGGGGGGCTTAAACATTCAGTACTTC | - | TRBJ2-4 | 14 | TRBD2 | TRBV18
CASSLEATGTSFRNEQFF | TGTGCCAGCAGCTTAGAGGCTACCGGGACTAGCTTTCGGAATGAGCAGTTCTTC | - | TRBJ2-1 | 18 | TRBD2 | TRBV13
CASSEGTGPNYGYTF | TGTGCCAGCAGTGAAGGGACAGGCCCTAACTATGGCTACACCTTC | - | TRBJ1-2 | 15 | TRBD1 | TRBV2
CASSFQNNEQFF | TGTGCCAGCAGCTTCCAAAACAATGAGCAGTTCTTC | - | TRBJ2-1 | 12 | - | TRBV6-5
CASSKSGGPIDYGYTF | TGTGCCAGCAGCAAATCGGGGGGGCCCATAGATTATGGCTACACCTTC | few | TRBJ1-2 | 16 | - | TRBV21-1
CASSIRGGHSPLHF | TGTGCCAGTAGTATACGAGGGGGTCATTCACCCCTCCACTTT | - | TRBJ1-6 | 14 | - | TRBV19
CASSELTTEAFF | TGTGCCAGCAGTGAATTAACTACTGAAGCTTTCTTT | - | TRBJ1-1 | 12 | - | TRBV6-1
CASSETFSANTGELFF | TGTGCCAGCAGTGAAACGTTCTCGGCGAACACCGGGGAGCTGTTTTTT | - | TRBJ2-2 | 16 | - | TRBV2
CASSQIAGGTGELFF | TGCGCCAGCAGCCAAATAGCGGGAGGGACCGGGGAGCTGTTTTTT | - | TRBJ2-2 | 15 | TRBD2 | TRBV4-1
CASLGYGYTF | TGTGCCTCCTTGGGGTACGGCTACACCTTC | - | TRBJ1-2 | 10 | - | TRBV30
CASSLARPGQGAGYGYTF | TGTGCCAGCAGTCTCGCCCGTCCGGGACAGGGGGCGGGGTATGGCTACACCTTC | - | TRBJ1-2 | 18 | TRBD1 | TRBV28
CATRDLGRRLGFSYGYTF | TGTGCCACCAGGGACCTCGGACGGCGATTAGGGTTCTCCTATGGCTACACCTTC | - | TRBJ1-2 | 18 | - | TRBV24-1
CASSPGRLPREQYF | TGTGCCAGCAGCCCTGGCCGCCTCCCACGGGAGCAGTACTTC | - | TRBJ2-7 | 14 | - | TRBV3-1/TRBV3-2
CATGAAGGGYTF | TGTGCCACCGGCGCGGCAGGGGGAGGCTACACCTTC | - | TRBJ1-2 | 12 | TRBD1 | TRBV19
CSVVPFQDTEAFF | TGCAGCGTTGTGCCATTTCAAGACACTGAAGCTTTCTTT | once | TRBJ1-1 | 13 | - | TRBV29-1
CASSYSTGADNSPLHF | TGTGCCAGCAGTTATTCAACCGGGGCTGATAATTCACCCCTCCACTTT | once | TRBJ1-6 | 16 | - | TRBV2
CASSQEYEQYF | TGTGCCAGCAGCCAAGAGTACGAGCAGTACTTC | - | TRBJ2-7 | 11 | - | TRBV3-1/TRBV3-2
CASSPEGTANTDTQYF | TGCGCCAGCAGCCCCGAGGGGACTGCGAACACAGATACGCAGTATTTT | once | TRBJ2-3 | 16 | - | TRBV5-1
CASSSDREDHF | TGTGCCAGCAGTTCCGACAGAGAAGACCATTTT | - | TRBJ1-3 | 11 | - | TRBV12-3/TRBV12-4
CASSQESITELFF | TGCGCCAGCAGCCAAGAAAGTATAACGGAACTGTTTTTT | - | TRBJ1-4 | 13 | - | TRBV4-1
CASSPRQAAYEQYF | TGCGCCAGCAGCCCTAGACAGGCGGCCTACGAGCAGTACTTC | - | TRBJ2-7 | 14 | - | TRBV4-1
CASSRVPGNEKLFF | TGTGCCAGCAGCCGGGTCCCGGGGAATGAAAAACTGTTTTTT | - | TRBJ1-4 | 14 | - | TRBV6-6
CASSRFRTGGDYGYTF | TGTGCCAGCAGCAGATTTAGGACAGGGGGCGACTATGGCTACACCTTC | few | TRBJ1-2 | 16 | TRBD1 | TRBV5-4
CASSLERVQSNTGELFF | TGTGCCAGCAGCTTAGAGCGGGTACAGTCGAACACCGGGGAGCTGTTTTTT | - | TRBJ2-2 | 17 | - | TRBV7-9
CASSSSDRGVGYTF | TGTGCCAGCAGCTCCTCGGACAGGGGGGTCGGCTACACCTTC | - | TRBJ1-2 | 14 | TRBD1 | TRBV7-6
CASSFHPPYEQYF | TGTGCCAGCAGTTTTCATCCCCCCTACGAGCAGTACTTC | - | TRBJ2-7 | 13 | - | TRBV6-1
CASYQGSGNTIYF | TGTGCCAGTTATCAGGGCTCTGGAAACACCATATATTTT | - | TRBJ1-3 | 13 | - | TRBV19
CASSALTSGGAKNIQYF | TGTGCCAGCAGCGCCCTTACTAGCGGGGGGGCCAAAAACATTCAGTACTTC | - | TRBJ2-4 | 17 | TRBD2 | TRBV5-6
CASSIDGISGVGTGELFF | TGTGCCAGTAGTATAGATGGAATTTCAGGGGTTGGCACCGGGGAGCTGTTTTTT | - | TRBJ2-2 | 18 | - | TRBV19
CASSPRRQGGQPQHF | TGTGCCAGTAGTCCACGTCGACAGGGGGGACAGCCCCAGCATTTT | - | TRBJ1-5 | 15 | TRBD1 | TRBV19
CASSFRRGGTYF | TGTGCCAGCAGTTTCAGGCGGGGTGGAACGTACTTC | - | TRBJ2-7 | 12 | - | TRBV28
CASSSRVRGEQFF | TGTGCCAGCAGCTCTAGGGTACGCGGGGAGCAGTTCTTC | - | TRBJ2-1 | 13 | - | TRBV7-7
CASSVEVRATYGYTF | TGTGCCAGCAGCGTAGAGGTGCGGGCCACCTATGGCTACACCTTC | - | TRBJ1-2 | 15 | - | TRBV9
CASRGQYNEQFF | TGTGCCAGTAGAGGACAGTACAATGAGCAGTTCTTC | - | TRBJ2-1 | 12 | - | TRBV19
CASSERGRNQPQHF | TGTGCCAGCAGTGAGCGGGGGAGGAATCAGCCCCAGCATTTT | - | TRBJ1-5 | 14 | - | TRBV2
CASSPMGLAGGPYEQYF | TGTGCCAGCAGTCCGATGGGACTAGCGGGAGGGCCCTACGAGCAGTACTTC | - | TRBJ2-7 | 17 | TRBD2 | TRBV27
CASSQDLRSRGSAFF | TGTGCCAGCAGCCAAGATCTAAGGAGCCGGGGCTCGGCTTTCTTT | - | TRBJ1-1 | 15 | - | TRBV4-2
CASSPQGLAAGEQFF | TGTGCCAGCAGCCCCCAGGGACTAGCCGCGGGCGAGCAGTTCTTC | - | TRBJ2-1 | 15 | TRBD2 | TRBV9
CASSWGLAGYEQYF | TGTGCCAGCAGCTGGGGACTAGCGGGCTACGAGCAGTACTTC | - | TRBJ2-7 | 14 | TRBD2 | TRBV2
CASSSSLQLRPLNQPQHF | TGTGCCAGCAGTTCATCACTTCAACTCCGGCCTCTCAATCAGCCCCAGCATTTT | - | TRBJ1-5 | 18 | - | TRBV28
CAWSGNRPANRNTIYF | TGTGCCTGGAGTGGTAATCGGCCGGCCAACAGAAACACCATATATTTT | - | TRBJ1-3 | 16 | - | TRBV30
CASSSRLADYNEQFF | TGTGCCAGCAGCTCTCGACTAGCGGATTACAATGAGCAGTTCTTC | - | TRBJ2-1 | 15 | TRBD2 | TRBV7-9
CASSERGTSGGPTDTQYF | TGTGCCAGCAGTGAAAGGGGGACTAGCGGGGGCCCCACAGATACGCAGTATTTT | once | TRBJ2-3 | 18 | TRBD2 | TRBV2
CASSLGQGSETQYF | TGTGCCAGCAGCCTGGGCCAGGGTTCAGAGACCCAGTACTTC | - | TRBJ2-5 | 14 | - | TRBV5-4
CASTRRKELNTEAFF | TGTGCCAGCACCCGACGAAAAGAATTGAACACTGAAGCTTTCTTT | once | TRBJ1-1 | 15 | - | TRBV6-5
CASQRSWNTEAFF | TGTGCCTCTCAAAGATCTTGGAACACTGAAGCTTTCTTT | - | TRBJ1-1 | 13 | - | TRBV2
CASSFLAGGAETQYF | TGTGCCAGCAGTTTTTTGGCGGGGGGCGCGGAGACCCAGTACTTC | - | TRBJ2-5 | 15 | TRBD2 | TRBV27
CASSPGLFSYEQYF | TGTGCCAGCAGCCCGGGACTATTCTCCTACGAGCAGTACTTC | once | TRBJ2-7 | 14 | TRBD2 | TRBV5-5
CASSSSKGQETQYF | TGCGCCAGCAGCTCGAGTAAGGGTCAAGAGACCCAGTACTTC | - | TRBJ2-5 | 14 | - | TRBV5-1
CASSYAGHINTEAFF | TGTGCCAGCAGTTACGCGGGACACATAAACACTGAAGCTTTCTTT | - | TRBJ1-1 | 15 | - | TRBV6-5
CASSLGGSGDYGYTF | TGCGCCAGCAGCTTGGGTGGGTCCGGAGACTATGGCTACACCTTC | few | TRBJ1-2 | 15 | - | TRBV5-1
CASSLIRWGNQPQHF | TGTGCCAGCAGCTTAATCCGGTGGGGCAATCAGCCCCAGCATTTT | - | TRBJ1-5 | 15 | - | TRBV7-2
CASSRLGQVGVEQYF | TGCGCCAGCAGCAGGCTTGGACAGGTGGGGGTCGAGCAGTACTTC | - | TRBJ2-7 | 15 | TRBD1 | TRBV5-1